The rows below give T cell receptor beta chains drawn from one sample of a study of shared clonotypes between healthy human individuals. Sequencing was performed with immunoSEQ multiplex PCR; in TCRdb, only in-frame clones are kept and a portion is missing. Of about 770,000 clones in the sample, roughly two thirds were seen once. Sequencing was done on a sample of memory CD4+ T cells sorted from blood. These receptors originate from a woman aged 25 to 39 in good health. CDR3s include the opening cysteine and the closing phenylalanine or tryptophan. A D gene is named only where the DNA matches it firmly. Expanded clones are given a class, and other clones once, few, many or no size at all.

d_call,v_call,j_call,clone_size,cdr3_aa,cdr3_nt
TRBD2,TRBV11-2,TRBJ2-7,few,CASSHQRDSYEQYF,TGTGCCAGCAGCCACCAGCGGGATAGCTACGAGCAGTACTTC
-,TRBV19,TRBJ2-5,-,CASSMGRIGQETQYF,TGTGCCAGTAGTATGGGCAGGATAGGACAAGAGACCCAGTACTTC
-,TRBV7-9,TRBJ2-7,few,CASSSRMGQGLTYEQYF,TGTGCCAGCAGCAGCCGGATGGGTCAGGGGTTGACCTACGAGCAGTACTTC
TRBD1,TRBV2,TRBJ1-4,-,CASRPGQRNEKLFF,TGTGCCAGCAGGCCGGGACAGCGTAATGAAAAACTGTTTTTT
-,TRBV28,TRBJ2-3,-,CASSVWIVAGPLTDTQYF,TGTGCCAGCAGTGTTTGGATTGTTGCGGGTCCTCTCACAGATACGCAGTATTTT
TRBD1,TRBV2,TRBJ1-2,-,CASSPDRPFGNYGYTF,TGTGCCAGCAGCCCGGACAGGCCATTTGGAAACTATGGCTACACCTTC
TRBD1,TRBV2,TRBJ2-3,-,CASRERQGLPDTQYF,TGTGCCAGCAGGGAGAGACAGGGGCTTCCAGATACGCAGTATTTT
TRBD2,TRBV4-1,TRBJ2-3,-,CASSRTSGRAADTQYF,TGCGCCAGCAGCCGGACTAGCGGGAGGGCCGCAGATACGCAGTATTTT
-,TRBV6-6,TRBJ2-5,-,CASTTGTKTQETQYF,TGTGCCAGCACGACCGGGACCAAGACACAAGAGACCCAGTACTTC
-,TRBV19,TRBJ1-4,-,CASTLNEKLFF,TGTGCCAGTACCCTGAATGAAAAACTGTTTTTT
-,TRBV6-4,TRBJ2-2,few,CASSQATSSGELFF,TGTGCCAGCAGCCAAGCCACTTCGAGCGGGGAGCTGTTTTTT
-,TRBV19,TRBJ2-3,-,CASSINGGTDTQYF,TGTGCCAGTAGTATTAATGGGGGCACAGATACGCAGTATTTT
-,TRBV21-1,TRBJ1-4,-,CASRGTVQEKLFF,TGTGCCAGCAGAGGGACAGTACAAGAAAAACTGTTTTTT
-,TRBV2,TRBJ2-7,-,CASLTRSGEQYF,TGTGCCAGTTTGACACGTTCTGGCGAGCAGTACTTC
-,TRBV25-1,TRBJ2-1,-,CASRTGSGNEQFF,TGTGCCAGCAGGACAGGTAGTGGGAATGAGCAGTTCTTC
TRBD2,TRBV11-2,TRBJ2-3,-,CASSLGGLAGVSDTQYF,TGTGCCAGCAGCTTGGGGGGACTAGCGGGAGTATCAGATACGCAGTATTTT
-,TRBV28,TRBJ2-7,-,CASSPSAGATYEQYF,TGTGCCAGCAGCCCCAGTGCTGGGGCGACCTACGAGCAGTACTTC
-,TRBV2,TRBJ2-7,many,CASSNGLEAVSSYEQYF,TGTGCCAGCAGCAATGGCCTCGAGGCCGTAAGCTCCTACGAGCAGTACTTC
-,TRBV7-7,TRBJ1-1,-,CASSSGRGTEAFF,TGTGCCAGCAGCTCGGGTCGGGGGACTGAAGCTTTCTTT
-,TRBV19,TRBJ2-2,-,CASTPGSANTGELFF,TGTGCCAGTACCCCAGGATCCGCGAACACCGGGGAGCTGTTTTTT
-,TRBV27,TRBJ2-7,-,CASGTGPRLGEQYF,TGTGCCAGCGGGACCGGGCCGCGGCTTGGCGAGCAGTACTTC
-,TRBV29-1,TRBJ1-2,-,CNVALTGNYGYTF,TGCAACGTTGCCCTCACAGGAAACTATGGCTACACCTTC
-,TRBV6-6,TRBJ2-5,-,CASSYSRQGGWETQYF,TGTGCCAGCAGTTACTCGAGACAGGGAGGCTGGGAGACCCAGTACTTC
-,TRBV7-8,TRBJ2-7,-,CASSAIPGTLYEQYF,TGTGCCAGCAGCGCAATCCCCGGGACACTATACGAGCAGTACTTC
-,TRBV7-2,TRBJ2-3,-,CASSIGYGDTQYF,TGTGCCAGCAGCATAGGGTATGGGGATACGCAGTATTTT
TRBD2,TRBV28,TRBJ2-3,-,CASRRWTSGITDTQYF,TGTGCCAGCAGACGTTGGACTAGCGGTATCACAGATACGCAGTATTTT
-,TRBV5-4,TRBJ2-4,-,CASSFGTRGQNIQYF,TGTGCCAGCAGCTTCGGGACTCGAGGTCAAAACATTCAGTACTTC
-,TRBV20-1,TRBJ2-5,-,CSATQQETQYF,TGCAGTGCTACCCAGCAAGAGACCCAGTACTTC
TRBD1,TRBV27,TRBJ2-2,-,CASRVGQGTNTGELFF,TGTGCCAGCAGGGTTGGACAGGGGACGAACACCGGGGAGCTGTTTTTT
-,TRBV10-1,TRBJ2-2,-,CATKTYVRGLFF,TGCGCCACCAAGACGTATGTGAGGGGATTGTTTTTT
-,TRBV6-5,TRBJ2-7,once,CASSYSAGRQDEQYF,TGTGCCAGCAGTTACTCCGCAGGTAGGCAGGACGAGCAGTACTTC
-,TRBV28,TRBJ2-6,-,CASSSVPRTAYSGANVLTF,TGTGCCAGCAGCTCAGTTCCGCGGACAGCCTACTCTGGGGCCAACGTCCTGACTTTC
-,TRBV18,TRBJ2-2,-,CASSPRGSGLNTGELFF,TGTGCCAGCTCACCAAGGGGGTCGGGGCTCAACACCGGGGAGCTGTTTTTT
TRBD2,TRBV5-1,TRBJ2-7,-,CASRLAGGYEQYF,TGCGCCAGCAGACTAGCGGGAGGTTACGAGCAGTACTTC
-,TRBV2,TRBJ2-7,-,CASSDSKGPTISYEQYF,TGTGCCAGCAGTGATAGTAAAGGGCCCACTATTTCCTACGAGCAGTACTTC
-,TRBV18,TRBJ2-7,-,CAASWKEGEQYF,TGTGCCGCTTCTTGGAAAGAAGGCGAGCAGTACTTC
TRBD2,TRBV5-1,TRBJ2-6,-,CASSTAGTSASGANVLTF,TGCGCCAGCAGCACGGCAGGGACTAGCGCGTCTGGGGCCAACGTCCTGACTTTC
-,TRBV7-2,TRBJ2-5,-,CASSLDQSETQYF,TGTGCCAGCAGCTTAGACCAATCGGAGACCCAGTACTTC
-,TRBV28,TRBJ2-7,-,CASSFGEYEQYF,TGTGCCAGCAGTTTTGGGGAATACGAGCAGTACTTC
-,TRBV25-1,TRBJ2-2,once,CASSGSGAGELFF,TGTGCCAGCAGTGGCTCAGGGGCCGGGGAGCTGTTTTTT
-,TRBV2,TRBJ2-7,-,CASSEQSGFYEQYF,TGTGCCAGCAGTGAACAAAGCGGATTCTACGAGCAGTACTTC
TRBD2,TRBV2,TRBJ2-3,-,CASTFIAGVGTDTQYF,TGTGCCAGCACCTTTATAGCGGGAGTTGGCACAGATACGCAGTATTTT
TRBD1,TRBV28,TRBJ2-3,once,CASRRQGSTDTQYF,TGTGCCAGCAGAAGACAGGGAAGCACAGATACGCAGTATTTT
TRBD2,TRBV6-1,TRBJ2-7,-,CASRTSGNTYEQYF,TGTGCCAGCCGGACTAGCGGGAACACCTACGAGCAGTACTTC
TRBD2,TRBV4-1,TRBJ2-7,few,CASSQDPGTSGSLLREQYF,TGCGCCAGCAGCCAAGACCCCGGGACTAGCGGGTCCCTACTTCGCGAGCAGTACTTC
TRBD1,TRBV4-1,TRBJ2-6,-,CASSQGTGQGGRSGANVLTF,TGCGCCAGCAGCCAAGGCACCGGACAGGGAGGCCGCTCTGGGGCCAACGTCCTGACTTTC
TRBD2,TRBV7-9,TRBJ2-7,few,CASSRSDSGNYEQYF,TGTGCCAGCAGCCGGTCGGATAGCGGGAACTACGAGCAGTACTTC
-,TRBV5-1,TRBJ2-3,-,CASGSISTDTQYF,TGCGCCAGCGGAAGTATTAGCACAGATACGCAGTATTTT
TRBD1,TRBV2,TRBJ2-2,many,CASSVTGRNTGELFF,TGTGCCAGCAGTGTGACAGGGCGGAACACCGGGGAGCTGTTTTTT
TRBD1,TRBV19,TRBJ2-5,many,CASSMGQQETQYF,TGTGCCAGTAGTATGGGACAGCAAGAGACCCAGTACTTC
-,TRBV5-6,TRBJ2-1,-,CATTWGRSSYNEQFF,TGTGCCACCACATGGGGACGGAGCTCCTACAATGAGCAGTTCTTC
TRBD2,TRBV28,TRBJ2-3,-,CASSTAGVEDTQYF,TGTGCCAGCAGTACAGCGGGAGTAGAAGATACGCAGTATTTT
-,TRBV4-2,TRBJ1-4,once,CASSRLTGEKLFF,TGTGCCAGCAGCCGCCTAACAGGGGAAAAACTGTTTTTT
-,TRBV29-1,TRBJ2-1,-,CSVESQGGNEQFF,TGCAGCGTTGAATCCCAGGGGGGCAATGAGCAGTTCTTC